What follows are 14 T cell receptor beta chains derived from one specimen sequenced in a study of T-cell reconstitution after alpha-beta-depleted transplantation in children. Unique molecular identifiers tagged the TCRbeta library. MiXCR was run by TCRdb on the PCR reads, yielding one entry per CDR3 protein. The repertoire includes about 400,000 distinct CDR3 sequences, more than 10% of them detected once, and approximately 4.3% sits in the top ten. Specimen: PBMCs, collected from the stem cell graft. The receptor set was obtained from a human donor who donated a stem cell graft to a child with Fanconi anemia.

The chain recombines TRBV5-6 with TRBJ1-1; D is possibly TRBD1 (5 bases). The CDR3 is 17 residues long. V lost 3 bases, J lost 0 bases, and 18 bases lay in between. Germline V gene sequence: CDR1 SGHDT, CDR2 YYEEEE. The CDR3 is CASSSYNSWTMNTEAFF. The CDR3 DNA is TGTGCCAGCAGCTCTTACAACTCCTGGACAATGAACACTGAAGCTTTCTTT.

This clonotype was detected only a few times. The rearrangement joins TRBV20-1 to TRBJ2-5; TRBD1 matches 8 bases. The CDR3 loop spans 18 amino acids. Germline-derived CDR1 and CDR2 are DFQATT and SNEGSKA (reference sequence). Trimming cost V 0 bases and J 4 bases; bases outside gene matches: 16. The CDR3 sequence: CSARDREPQGAGGETQYF. CDR3 sequence (DNA): TGCAGTGCTAGAGATCGCGAGCCCCAGGGGGCTGGAGGAGAGACCCAGTACTTC.

In this sample, this clonotype turned up many times. This chain links TRBV4-3 with TRBJ2-3, with D tentatively TRBD1 (6 bases). Trimming pared 4 bases from V and 2 bases from J, leaving 10 bases between. Per germline, CDR1 LGHNA and CDR2 YSLEER. This CDR3 comprises 14 residues. The DNA of the CDR3 is TGCGCCAGCAGCCTATTGGGGGCCACAGATACGCAGTATTTT. As protein: CASSLLGATDTQYF.

This clonotype occurred a few times. This chain joins TRBV4-2 and TRBJ2-7; a possible D gene is TRBD2 (5 bases). Trimming shortened V by 0 bases and J by 0 bases, and 9 bases separated the two germline ends. Germline V lookup: CDR1 LGHNA, CDR2 YNFKEQ. The CDR3 has 15 amino acids. The CDR3 region is CASSQERVSSYEQYF. The CDR3 DNA sequence: TGTGCCAGCAGCCAAGAGAGGGTGAGCTCCTACGAGCAGTACTTC.

This clonotype was seen repeatedly, ten times or more. The rearrangement uses TRBV7-6 and TRBJ2-2; D remains unclear. This CDR3 comprises 14 residues. Trimming took 5 bases from V and 6 from J, leaving 13 bases between them. CDR1 is SGHVS and CDR2 is FNYEAQ in the germline V gene. The CDR3 coding sequence is TGTGCCAGCAGCCCCCGGACCGATGCCGGGGAGCTGTTTTTT. This encodes CASSPRTDAGELFF.

The rearrangement links TRBV6-1 to TRBJ2-5; TRBD1 is a possible D gene (6 bases). The germline V gene has CDR1 MNHNS and CDR2 SASEGT. Trimming cost V 6 bases and J 0 bases, with 14 bases left between them. The CDR3 runs 15 residues. As DNA, the CDR3 is TGTGCCAGCAGCAGGACAGACCCGTACCAAGAGACCCAGTACTTC. It encodes CASSRTDPYQETQYF.

This clonotype occurred a few times. This sequence joins TRBV10-3 and TRBJ1-2; D gene uncertain. This CDR3 is built from 14 residues. Trimming left V 4 bases short and J 8 bases short, with 17 bases between. Germline-derived CDR1 and CDR2 are ENHRY and SYGVKD. CDR3 sequence: CAISGTHRIGGYTF. CDR3 coding DNA: TGTGCCATCAGTGGGACTCACCGAATCGGAGGCTACACCTTC.

This clonotype was counted at least ten times. The chain carries TRBV28 and TRBJ2-5; weak D call: TRBD1 (6 bases). The CDR3 length is 15 residues. V dropped 0 bases and J dropped 5 bases, with 13 bases sitting between them. CDR1 is MDHEN and CDR2 is SYDVKM in the germline V gene. The CDR3 loop is CASSLWGQGKETQYF. In DNA form, the CDR3 reads TGTGCCAGCAGTTTATGGGGGCAGGGGAAGGAGACCCAGTACTTC. Together with reference TRBV28 and TRBJ2-5, the CDR3 gives the full variable domain: DVKVTQSSRYLVKRTGEKVFLECVQDMDHENMFWYRQDPGLGLRLIYFSYDVKMKEKGDIPEGYSVSREKKERFSLILESASTNQTSMYLCASSLWGQGKETQYFGPGTRLLVL.

This clonotype was seen more than once but under ten times. The V gene is TRBV5-1, the J gene TRBJ1-2; D remains unclear. Germline lookup yields CDR1 SGHRS and CDR2 YFSETQ. Trimming took 4 bases from V and 4 from J, leaving 14 bases between them. The CDR3 is 14 residues long. The CDR3 sequence is CASSPQDGPYGYTF. The CDR3 DNA follows: TGCGCCAGCAGCCCTCAGGACGGACCCTATGGCTACACCTTC.

The chain recombines TRBV6-5 with TRBJ2-1; a possible D gene is TRBD2 (5 bases). Germline CDR1 is MNHEY and CDR2 is SVGAGI. The CDR3 is 12 residues long. V lost 6 bases and J 10 bases, leaving 13 bases between the germline ends. DNA for the CDR3: TGTGCCAGCAGCCCAGGAGGTCCCGAGCAGTTCTTC. Amino acid sequence: CASSPGGPEQFF.

This clonotype was recorded many times. The chain recombines TRBV11-3 with TRBJ2-1, with 11 bases lining up with TRBD1. Germline CDR1 is SGHNT and CDR2 is YENEEA. The CDR3 length is 15 residues. Trimming at V came to 5 bases and at J to 10 bases, leaving 10 bases not matched to a gene. Here the CDR3 DNA reads TGTGCCAGCAGCCAAAGGACAGGGGGCATTGACGAGCAGTTCTTC. Its protein is CASSQRTGGIDEQFF.

This clonotype was seen at least ten times. CDR3 bases: TGTGCCAGCAGTCCTCTAATTTATGGCTACACCTTC. Its translation: CASSPLIYGYTF. J is TRBJ1-2 and V is TRBV12-3 or TRBV12-4; unclear D gene. Trimming stripped 5 bases from V and 5 bases from J, with 9 bases between. CDR3 length: 12 residues.

This clonotype has a count of ten or more. The rearrangement links TRBV15 to TRBJ2-3; D might be TRBD2 (5 bases). CDR1 is LNHNV and CDR2 is YYDKDF in the germline V gene (reference sequence). V lost 5 bases, J lost 2 bases, and 17 bases lay in between. CDR3 size: 16 residues. CDR3 sequence (DNA): TGTGCCACCAGCTATTCGCTAGCCGGGCCCACAGATACGCAGTATTTT. It encodes CATSYSLAGPTDTQYF.

The chain uses TRBV12-3 or TRBV12-4 and TRBJ2-2; 10 bases align to TRBD2. The CDR3 sequence is 18 residues long. V was clipped by 7 bases and J by 1 base; unmatched bases: 12. The CDR3 sequence: CASMPGAGGSRNTGELFF. The CDR3 DNA sequence: TGTGCCAGCATGCCGGGAGCGGGGGGGAGTCGGAACACCGGGGAGCTGTTTTTT.